Shown below are 24 T cell receptor beta chains from a single sample sequenced in a study of blood T cell repertoires in COVID-19. The data were produced by immunoSEQ multiplex PCR, yet TCRdb's version contains in-frame clones alone and is incomplete. Among approximately 270,000 clones, about 87% were seen once, and the ten largest hold under 8%. The sequencing input was peripheral blood. Receptors originate from a woman aged 25 to 39 with COVID-19, enrolled during active disease.

V and J are TRBV27 and TRBJ2-3, with 8 bases fitting TRBD2. After removal of 5 bases from V and 5 bases from J, the junction contained 12 bases not matched to a gene. This CDR3 region has 16 residues. Germline CDR1 and CDR2: MNHEY and SMNVEV (reference sequence). Here the CDR3 DNA reads TGTGCCAGCAGTGCCGGAGAGCGGGAGATCGGAGATACGCAGTATTTT. Its translation: CASSAGEREIGDTQYF.

The J gene is TRBJ1-3, the V gene TRBV6-5, with D possibly matching TRBD1 (6 bases). There are 15 residues in the CDR3. V gave up 5 bases and J gave up 0 bases, with 11 bases separating them. Germline assignment: CDR1 MNHEY and CDR2 SVGAGI. CDR3: CASSPDRSSGNTIYF. DNA of the CDR3: TGTGCCAGCAGTCCGGACAGAAGCTCTGGAAACACCATATATTTT.

A single count supports this clone. This rearrangement joins TRBV5-5 to TRBJ2-1; unclear D gene. Trimming stripped 4 bases from V and 3 bases from J, with 11 bases between. Germline values: CDR1 SGHKS, CDR2 YYEKEE (reference sequence). The CDR3 length is 14 residues. CDR3 nucleotides: TGTGCCAGCAGCCCCGAGTCGTACTACAATGAGCAGTTCTTC. Protein sequence: CASSPESYYNEQFF.

The CDR3, as DNA: TGTGCCAGCAGCTTGGACAGGTTGGCCGGGGAGCTGTTTTTT. Translation gives CASSLDRLAGELFF. The V gene is TRBV5-6, the J gene TRBJ2-2, with D possibly TRBD1 on 5 matching bases. V was pared by 0 bases and J by 6 bases, with 9 bases between. This CDR3 has 14 residues. Per the germline V gene, CDR1 is SGHDT and CDR2 is YYEEEE.

The genes are TRBV5-5 and TRBJ2-2; TRBD2 agrees at 10 bases. The V gene end was trimmed by 4 bases and the J gene end by 6 bases; junction bases not matched to a gene: 6. This CDR3 has 15 residues. Germline loops: CDR1 SGHKS, CDR2 YYEKEE (reference sequence). CDR3 residues: CASSGAGGVPGELFF. Here the CDR3 DNA reads TGTGCCAGCAGCGGAGCGGGGGGGGTTCCCGGGGAGCTGTTTTTT.

The rearrangement joins TRBV19 to TRBJ1-5; D unresolved. Trimming pared 3 bases from V and 6 bases from J, leaving 12 bases between. The germline CDR1 and CDR2 sequences are LNHDA and SQIVND (reference sequence). The length of the CDR3 is 14 residues. In nucleotides, the CDR3 is TGTGCCAGTAGTATGTCGGGTCTGGGTCAGCCCCAGCATTTT. Residues: CASSMSGLGQPQHF.

This chain uses TRBV6-5 with TRBJ1-2; 7 bases agree with TRBD1. The V gene's germline CDR1 is MNHEY and CDR2 SVGAGI. Unmatched junction bases numbered 10, after V lost 2 bases and J lost 7 bases. CDR3 length: 15 amino acids. The CDR3 bases are TGTGCCAGCAGTTACCACCGGGACAGAGATGGTGGCTACACCTTC. As protein: CASSYHRDRDGGYTF.

This clone occurred a few times. This chain uses TRBV4-3 with TRBJ2-7, with D possibly TRBD2 on 6 matching bases. The CDR3 sequence is 15 residues long. V lost 3 bases, J lost 3 bases, and 15 bases lay in between. The germline CDR1 and CDR2 sequences are LGHNA and YSLEER. The CDR3 bases are TGCGCCAGCAGCCAGGGACCGCGGGAAGTCTACGAGCAGTACTTC. This codes for CASSQGPREVYEQYF.

The chain has TRBV4-1 and TRBJ1-4; a possible D gene is TRBD1 (6 bases). The ends were cut back, 1 base at V and 3 bases at J, with 12 bases in the middle. Germline values: CDR1 MGHRA, CDR2 YSYEKL. The CDR3 contains 16 residues. DNA for the CDR3: TGCGCCAGCAGCCAAGGGTTACAGGGCTCTAATGAAAAACTGTTTTTT. This encodes CASSQGLQGSNEKLFF.

The V and J genes are TRBV19 and TRBJ1-2; 7 bases are a match to TRBD1. The V gene's germline CDR1 is LNHDA and CDR2 SQIVND (reference sequence). The CDR3 contains 15 residues. The V segment lost 8 bases and the J segment 6 bases; nucleotides outside the gene matches: 15. CDR3 residues: CASGYHRGRAHGYTF. CDR3 sequence (DNA): TGTGCCAGTGGTTACCATAGGGGGCGGGCGCATGGCTACACCTTC.

This clone appeared a few times. The genes are TRBV5-8 and TRBJ2-1; 7 positions agree with TRBD2. CDR3 size: 16 residues. Looked up from germline, CDR1 is SGHTS and CDR2 is YDEGEE. J lost 5 bases, V lost 0 bases, and 8 bases had no gene match. The CDR3 nucleotides read TGTGCCAGCAGCTTGGAAGGCCTAGCGGCTAACAATGAGCAGTTCTTC. It specifies CASSLEGLAANNEQFF.

The chain recombines TRBV28 with TRBJ2-7; TRBD2 matches 13 bases. This CDR3 has 16 residues. The V and J ends lost 6 bases and 6 bases, in that order; junction bases with no gene match: 11. The germline gives CDR1 MDHEN, CDR2 SYDVKM. The CDR3, as DNA: TGTGCCAGCAGAAGACTAGGACTAGCGGGAGAGCGCGAGCAGTACGTC. Protein sequence: CASRRLGLAGEREQYV.

This clone was seen once. The gene calls are TRBV4-3 and TRBJ2-3; D remains unclear. The length of the CDR3 is 12 residues. Per germline, CDR1 LGHNA and CDR2 YSLEER. Trimming removed 2 bases from V and 5 bases from J, with 5 bases in between. The CDR3 is CASSQSGDTQYF. Here the CDR3 DNA reads TGCGCCAGCAGCCAATCCGGAGATACGCAGTATTTT.

The chain is built from TRBV4-1 and TRBJ2-5, with D maybe TRBD1 (6 bases). Germline V gene lookup returns CDR1 MGHRA and CDR2 YSYEKL. V was pared by 4 bases and J by 2 bases, with 20 bases between. CDR3 size: 17 residues. The CDR3 is CASSPFTTGLRQETQYF. CDR3 in DNA: TGCGCCAGCAGCCCCTTCACTACAGGGTTGAGGCAAGAGACCCAGTACTTC.

The J gene is TRBJ1-5, the V gene TRBV5-1, with TRBD1 identical over 9 bases. This CDR3 has 14 residues. The V gene's germline CDR1 is SGHRS and CDR2 YFSETQ. Trimming cost V 0 bases and J 7 bases; bases outside gene matches: 2. This CDR3 is CASSLATGGQPQHF. The CDR3 DNA is TGCGCCAGCAGCTTGGCGACAGGGGGACAGCCCCAGCATTTT.

The genes are TRBV2 and TRBJ2-7; 10 positions match TRBD1. CDR1 and CDR2 from the germline V gene are SNHLY and FYNNEI. V was clipped by 3 bases and J by 6 bases; unmatched bases: 5. The CDR3 is 14 residues long. The CDR3 is CASSDGTGEGEQYF. CDR3 sequence (DNA): TGTGCCAGCAGTGATGGGACAGGGGAGGGCGAGCAGTACTTC. The entire variable domain, with the rest obtained from reference TRBV2 and TRBJ2-7, is as follows: EPEVTQTPSHQVTQMGQEVILRCVPISNHLYFYWYRQILGQKVEFLVSFYNNEISEKSEIFDDQFSVERPDGSNFTLKIRSTKLEDSAMYFCASSDGTGEGEQYFGPGTRLTVT.

The chain has TRBV4-1 and TRBJ1-5, with unresolved D. With 1 base removed from V and 7 bases from J, the gap between germline ends came to 23 bases. Germline V gene lookup returns CDR1 MGHRA and CDR2 YSYEKL. The CDR3 consists of 18 residues. For the CDR3, the DNA is TGCGCCAGCAGCCAAGGTATATTGATTCTGACGGAGAGACAGCCCCAGCATTTT. This translates into CASSQGILILTERQPQHF.

The V gene is TRBV7-9, the J gene TRBJ1-5; no clear D gene. V lost 6 bases and J 9 bases, leaving 12 bases between the germline ends. Looked up from germline, CDR1 is SEHNR and CDR2 is FQNEAQ (reference sequence). This CDR3 contains 12 residues. CDR3 region: CASSLEGGPQHF. In DNA, the CDR3 is TGTGCCAGCAGTTTGGAAGGCGGGCCCCAGCATTTT.

This chain joins TRBV5-1 and TRBJ2-3; 7 positions match TRBD2. Germline lookup yields CDR1 SGHRS and CDR2 YFSETQ. The CDR3 sequence is 14 residues long. The V segment lost 6 bases and the J segment 1 base; nucleotides outside the gene matches: 5. The CDR3 coding sequence is TGCGCCAGCAAAGGTGGGGGGGGCACAGATACGCAGTATTTT. Its protein is CASKGGGGTDTQYF.

The chain employs TRBV9 and TRBJ2-2, with 10 nucleotides matching TRBD2. The germline CDR1 and CDR2 sequences are SGDLS and YYNGEE. V was clipped by 0 bases and J by 5 bases; unmatched bases: 10. CDR3 size: 18 residues. CDR3 residues: CASSVGLSGGRSTGELFF. CDR3 nucleotides: TGTGCCAGCAGCGTAGGTCTTAGCGGGGGGAGATCTACCGGGGAGCTGTTTTTT.

This clone turned up a few times. The CDR3 protein is CASSQVLGTAGEKLFF. Here the CDR3 DNA reads TGCGCCAGCAGCCAAGTTCTAGGGACAGCGGGTGAAAAACTGTTTTTT. The chain couples TRBV4-1 to TRBJ1-4, with 7 nucleotides matching TRBD1. J gave up 7 bases and V 1 base, and 9 bases lay outside the gene matches. The germline V gene has CDR1 MGHRA and CDR2 YSYEKL. The CDR3 length is 16 residues.

The chain employs TRBV5-4 and TRBJ1-4; tentative D call: TRBD1 (5 bases). Germline-derived CDR1 and CDR2 are SGHNT and YYREEE (reference sequence). Between the trimmed V and J ends, which lost 0 bases and 6 bases, there was a span of 12 bases. CDR3 size: 15 residues. CDR3: CASSLGGDQDEKLFF. CDR3 nucleotides: TGTGCCAGCAGCTTGGGGGGCGATCAAGATGAAAAACTGTTTTTT.

This clone was detected only a few times. The genes are TRBV29-1 and TRBJ2-3, with 10 bases fitting TRBD2. Germline trimming cut 8 bases from V and 2 bases from J; bases unmatched to any gene: 13. This CDR3 is 16 amino acids long. CDR1 is SQVTM, CDR2 ANQGSEA, per germline. The DNA of the CDR3 is TGCAGCTCCCGTCGGACTAGCGGAACTTTCACAGATACGCAGTATTTT. Protein sequence: CSSRRTSGTFTDTQYF.

V is TRBV10-3 and J is TRBJ2-6; a weak D match, TRBD2 (6 bases). There are 12 residues in the CDR3. The germline V gene encodes CDR1 ENHRY and CDR2 SYGVKD. CDR3: CAAGAGANVLTF. For the CDR3, the DNA is TGTGCAGCGGGCGCCGGGGCCAACGTCCTGACTTTC.